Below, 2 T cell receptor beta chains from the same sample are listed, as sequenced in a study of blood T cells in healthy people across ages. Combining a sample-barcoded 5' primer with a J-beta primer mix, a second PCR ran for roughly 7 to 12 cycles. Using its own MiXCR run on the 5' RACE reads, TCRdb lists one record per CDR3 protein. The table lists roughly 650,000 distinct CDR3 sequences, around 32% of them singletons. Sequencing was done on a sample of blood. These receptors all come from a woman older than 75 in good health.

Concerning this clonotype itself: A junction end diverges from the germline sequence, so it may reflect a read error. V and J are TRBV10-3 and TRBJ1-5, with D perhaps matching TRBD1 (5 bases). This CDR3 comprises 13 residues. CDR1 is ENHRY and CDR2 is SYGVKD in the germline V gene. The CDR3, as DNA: TGTGCCGTCAGTGAGTCGAACGGGGGAGCCCAGCATTTT. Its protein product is CAVSESNGGAQHF.

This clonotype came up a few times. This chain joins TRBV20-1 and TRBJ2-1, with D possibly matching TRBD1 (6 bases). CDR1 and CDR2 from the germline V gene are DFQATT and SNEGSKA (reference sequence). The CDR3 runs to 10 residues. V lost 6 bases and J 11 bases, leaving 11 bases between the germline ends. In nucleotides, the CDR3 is TGCAGTGCCCTAAGGGACAAGCAGTTCTTC. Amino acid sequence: CSALRDKQFF.